A selection of T cell receptor beta chains follows, all from one sample in a study of blood T cell repertoires in COVID-19. Sequenced by immunoSEQ multiplex PCR; TCRdb stores in-frame clones only, minus some. The sample shows some 74,000 clones, approximately 80% of them seen only once. Sequenced: peripheral blood. The receptor source for this set is a human donor in a cohort sampled during active COVID-19. Both conserved end residues are part of each CDR3. A D gene is named only where the DNA matches it firmly. Not all rows give a size; the values are once, few, many and, for expanded clones, a class.

clone_size | j_call | v_call | d_call | cdr3_aa | cdr3_nt
. | TRBJ2-5 | TRBV7-9 | TRBD1 | CASSLQTGRETQYF | TGTGCCAGCAGCCTTCAGACAGGGCGGGAGACCCAGTACTTC
. | TRBJ2-1 | TRBV18 | . | CASSRGGVEGSSYNEQFF | TGTGCCAGCTCACGCGGCGGCGTCGAGGGCAGCTCCTACAATGAGCAGTTCTTC
once | TRBJ1-4 | TRBV5-1 | TRBD1 | CASSFGQGGEKLFF | TGCGCCAGCAGCTTCGGACAGGGTGGTGAAAAACTGTTTTTT
. | TRBJ2-6 | TRBV7-2 | TRBD1 | CASSHRGLGANVLTF | TGTGCCAGCAGCCATAGGGGGCTCGGGGCCAACGTCCTGACTTTC
. | TRBJ2-7 | TRBV4-2 | TRBD2 | CASSQTSGGIPSYEQYF | TGTGCCAGCAGCCAAACTAGCGGGGGGATCCCCTCCTACGAGCAGTACTTC
. | TRBJ1-1 | TRBV6-5 | . | CASSLVQNTEAFF | TGTGCCAGCAGTCTAGTGCAGAACACTGAAGCTTTCTTT
. | TRBJ2-5 | TRBV4-3 | TRBD2 | CASSQDLGGGGSETQYF | TGCGCCAGCAGCCAAGATCTGGGCGGGGGGGGTTCAGAGACCCAGTACTTC
. | TRBJ1-2 | TRBV7-3 | TRBD1 | CASSTSGTGVGYTF | TGTGCCAGCAGCACTTCCGGGACAGGGGTTGGCTACACCTTC
few | TRBJ2-1 | TRBV11-2 | . | CASSLTRPFSYNEQFF | TGTGCCAGCAGTCTAACTAGACCTTTCTCCTACAATGAGCAGTTCTTC
. | TRBJ2-3 | TRBV5-1 | TRBD2 | CASSLARGGPDTQYF | TGCGCCAGCAGCTTGGCCCGGGGGGGCCCAGATACGCAGTATTTT
. | TRBJ2-1 | TRBV4-1 | . | CASSDDATSSGYNEQFF | TGCGCCAGCAGCGACGATGCGACTAGTAGCGGCTACAATGAGCAGTTCTTC
few | TRBJ2-7 | TRBV6-1 | . | CASSEGRSYEQYF | TGTGCCAGCAGTGAAGGTAGAAGCTACGAGCAGTACTTC
few | TRBJ2-3 | TRBV3-1/TRBV3-2 | TRBD2 | CASSQEGRGDTQYF | TGTGCCAGCAGCCAAGAGGGGAGGGGAGATACGCAGTATTTT
. | TRBJ2-3 | TRBV28 | TRBD1 | CASRGQGRTQYF | TGTGCCAGCAGAGGACAGGGTAGGACGCAGTATTTT
. | TRBJ1-1 | TRBV7-2 | . | CASSLDRLNTEAFF | TGTGCCAGCAGCTTAGACAGGCTGAACACTGAAGCTTTCTTT
. | TRBJ1-5 | TRBV6-2/TRBV6-3 | . | CASSYSSRGTQPQHF | TGTGCCAGCAGTTACTCGAGCCGGGGGACTCAGCCCCAGCATTTT
. | TRBJ1-6 | TRBV5-1 | . | CASSLRERVSSYNSPLHF | TGCGCCAGCAGCCTACGGGAGAGAGTAAGCTCCTATAATTCACCCCTCCACTTT
. | TRBJ2-6 | TRBV25-1 | TRBD1 | CASSIRDRGSGANVLTF | TGTGCCAGCAGTATCCGGGACAGGGGATCTGGGGCCAACGTCCTGACTTTC
. | TRBJ1-1 | TRBV7-6 | TRBD1 | CASSLGTGRHTEAFF | TGTGCCAGCAGCTTAGGGACAGGGAGGCACACTGAAGCTTTCTTT
. | TRBJ1-4 | TRBV10-2 | TRBD1 | CASRDGTARLVGEKLFF | TGCGCCAGCAGGGACGGGACAGCGAGGCTCGTCGGTGAAAAACTGTTTTTT
. | TRBJ1-2 | TRBV18 | . | CASSPGRDYGYTF | TGTGCCAGCTCACCTGGGCGGGATTATGGCTACACCTTC
. | TRBJ1-5 | TRBV7-9 | . | CASSLYTNQPQHF | TGTGCCAGCAGCTTATACACGAATCAGCCCCAGCATTTT
. | TRBJ2-7 | TRBV28 | TRBD2 | CASSSSSGGAYEQYF | TGTGCCAGCAGTTCGTCTAGCGGGGGCGCCTACGAGCAGTACTTC
. | TRBJ1-4 | TRBV5-6 | TRBD1 | CASSLAGTGSEKLFF | TGTGCCAGCAGCTTGGCCGGGACAGGTTCGGAAAAACTGTTTTTT
. | TRBJ1-2 | TRBV24-1 | TRBD1 | CATSDPGQGAYGYTF | TGTGCCACCAGTGATCCCGGACAGGGGGCCTATGGCTACACCTTC
. | TRBJ1-4 | TRBV19 | . | CASSIQGSNEKLFF | TGTGCCAGTAGTATACAGGGGTCTAATGAAAAACTGTTTTTT
. | TRBJ2-5 | TRBV5-5 | . | CASSPGVAETQYF | TGTGCCAGCAGCCCCGGGGTAGCGGAGACCCAGTACTTC
few | TRBJ2-5 | TRBV7-9 | TRBD2 | CASSASGRKSWTQYF | TGTGCCAGCAGCGCCAGCGGGAGGAAGTCGTGGACCCAGTACTTC
once | TRBJ1-2 | TRBV27 | TRBD1 | CASSFATLTGESNYGYTF | TGTGCCAGCAGTTTTGCGACCCTGACAGGGGAGTCTAACTATGGCTACACCTTC
few | TRBJ2-7 | TRBV6-5 | TRBD1 | CASSLNRGPYEQYF | TGTGCCAGCAGCTTAAACAGGGGTCCCTACGAGCAGTACTTC
. | TRBJ1-4 | TRBV3-1/TRBV3-2 | . | CASSQDRGSQKLFF | TGTGCCAGCAGCCAAGATAGGGGGTCACAAAAACTGTTTTTT
. | TRBJ2-1 | TRBV19 | TRBD2 | CASTQGGTSGISEQFF | TGTGCCAGTACCCAGGGGGGGACTAGCGGGATAAGTGAGCAGTTCTTC
. | TRBJ2-2 | TRBV14 | . | CASSQDRAGLGTGELFF | TGTGCCAGCAGCCAAGATAGGGCAGGGCTCGGCACCGGGGAGCTGTTTTTT
. | TRBJ1-3 | TRBV29-1 | . | CSGRTMGNTIYF | TGCAGCGGCCGAACAATGGGAAACACCATATATTTT
. | TRBJ2-1 | TRBV7-9 | TRBD2 | CASSFSGRDGEQFF | TGTGCCAGCAGCTTTAGCGGGAGGGACGGTGAGCAGTTCTTC
. | TRBJ1-2 | TRBV18 | TRBD1 | CASSPDRVNYGYTF | TGTGCCAGCTCACCAGACAGGGTTAACTATGGCTACACCTTC
. | TRBJ2-1 | TRBV5-1 | TRBD1 | CASNVGRDRGRSEQFF | TGCGCCAGCAACGTGGGACGGGACAGGGGGCGAAGTGAGCAGTTCTTC
. | TRBJ1-1 | TRBV4-1 | . | CASSQGQTNTEAFF | TGCGCCAGCAGCCAAGGACAGACGAACACTGAAGCTTTCTTT
. | TRBJ1-6 | TRBV7-2 | TRBD1 | CASSLVVPGGSPLHF | TGTGCCAGCAGCTTAGTGGTCCCAGGGGGTTCACCCCTCCACTTT
. | TRBJ1-1 | TRBV18 | . | CASSPPPGNTEAFF | TGTGCCAGCTCACCACCACCGGGGAACACTGAAGCTTTCTTT
once | TRBJ2-2 | TRBV4-2 | TRBD2 | CASSQLSGGRVGELFF | TGTGCCAGCAGCCAATTGAGCGGGGGGCGGGTCGGGGAGCTGTTTTTT
. | TRBJ2-7 | TRBV18 | TRBD1 | CASSFDRVGEQYF | TGTGCCAGCTCATTTGACAGGGTGGGTGAGCAGTACTTC
. | TRBJ2-3 | TRBV6-5 | TRBD2 | CASSLGLAGTDTQYF | TGTGCCAGCAGTTTGGGACTAGCGGGAACAGATACGCAGTATTTT
once | TRBJ1-3 | TRBV5-6 | TRBD1 | CASAEETGEVGNTIYF | TGTGCCAGCGCCGAGGAGACAGGGGAAGTAGGAAACACCATATATTTT
. | TRBJ2-2 | TRBV6-5 | . | CASSRRDTNTGELFF | TGTGCCAGCAGTCGGAGGGATACGAACACCGGGGAGCTGTTTTTT
. | TRBJ2-7 | TRBV5-1 | TRBD1 | CASSTQGHEQYF | TGCGCCAGCAGCACACAGGGGCACGAGCAGTACTTC
few | TRBJ2-1 | TRBV18 | . | CASSPLSAIEQFF | TGTGCCAGCTCACCACTTTCAGCGATCGAGCAGTTCTTC
. | TRBJ1-2 | TRBV19 | . | CASRTVNYGYTF | TGTGCCAGTAGGACAGTCAACTATGGCTACACCTTC
. | TRBJ2-7 | TRBV7-2 | . | CASSLNTGKYEQYF | TGTGCCAGCAGCTTAAACACAGGGAAATACGAGCAGTACTTC
. | TRBJ2-3 | TRBV4-2 | TRBD2 | CASSQEVGTSGRIDTQYF | TGTGCCAGCAGCCAAGAAGTGGGGACTAGCGGGAGGATTGATACGCAGTATTTT
. | TRBJ2-4 | TRBV11-2 | . | CASSLVGEGGIQYF | TGTGCCAGCAGCTTAGTGGGGGAGGGGGGCATTCAGTACTTC
. | TRBJ1-2 | TRBV9 | . | CASSVEVDSYGYTF | TGTGCCAGCAGCGTAGAGGTGGACTCCTATGGCTACACCTTC
. | TRBJ2-1 | TRBV29-1 | TRBD2 | CSVGEGTSTEQFF | TGCAGCGTTGGGGAGGGCACTTCGACTGAGCAGTTCTTC